These T cell receptor beta chains were read from a single sample in a study of Ad26.COV2.S vaccination and SARS-CoV-2 variants. Data came from immunoSEQ multiplex PCR; TCRdb stores just in-frame clones and leaves some out. The sample shows 300,000 to 500,000 clones, around nine tenths of them seen only once. This sample comprised peripheral blood, obtained in a trial of Ad26.COV2.S vaccine versus placebo. These receptors all stem from a person aged 18-65 years who received the Ad26.COV2.S COVID-19 vaccine or a placebo. The CDR3 runs from the conserved cysteine through the conserved F or W. Each record gives: clone size, J gene, D gene, V gene, CDR3 protein, CDR3 DNA. The D gene is left open where the match is weak. Expanded clones are given a class, and other clones once, few, many or no size at all.

size: NA
J: TRBJ1-3
D: NA
V: TRBV3-1/TRBV3-2
CDR3: CASSPFAGGQRNTIYF
DNA: TGTGCCAGCAGTCCTTTCGCCGGGGGCCAAAGAAACACCATATATTTT

size: once
J: TRBJ1-3
D: TRBD1
V: TRBV5-8
CDR3: CASSSGQGASGNTIYF
DNA: TGTGCCAGCAGCTCCGGACAGGGAGCAAGTGGAAACACCATATATTTT

size: NA
J: TRBJ1-2
D: NA
V: TRBV2
CDR3: CASSARAADNYGYTF
DNA: TGTGCCAGCAGTGCGCGGGCAGCGGATAACTATGGCTACACCTTC

size: NA
J: TRBJ1-6
D: NA
V: TRBV7-2
CDR3: CASSLASGPHFPLHF
DNA: TGTGCCAGCAGCTTAGCGTCAGGACCTCACTTTCCCCTCCACTTT

size: NA
J: TRBJ1-1
D: NA
V: TRBV18
CDR3: CASSPRDTEAFF
DNA: TGTGCCAGCTCTCCCAGGGACACTGAAGCTTTCTTT

size: NA
J: TRBJ2-7
D: NA
V: TRBV19
CDR3: CASSALPRGEQYF
DNA: TGTGCCAGTAGTGCGCTACCAAGAGGCGAGCAGTACTTC

size: once
J: TRBJ2-3
D: TRBD1
V: TRBV25-1
CDR3: CASSPWGQGIHTQYF
DNA: TGTGCCAGCAGTCCTTGGGGACAGGGAATTCATACGCAGTATTTT

size: NA
J: TRBJ1-4
D: TRBD1
V: TRBV4-3
CDR3: CASSPPGQGNEKLFF
DNA: TGCGCCAGCAGCCCACCGGGACAGGGGAATGAAAAACTGTTTTTT

size: NA
J: TRBJ2-2
D: TRBD2
V: TRBV9
CDR3: CASSVVGGGYTGELFF
DNA: TGTGCCAGCAGCGTAGTAGGCGGGGGGTACACCGGGGAGCTGTTTTTT

size: once
J: TRBJ2-7
D: NA
V: TRBV4-1
CDR3: CASSQDQTYEQYF
DNA: TGCGCCAGCAGCCAAGATCAGACCTACGAGCAGTACTTC

size: NA
J: TRBJ1-5
D: NA
V: TRBV27
CDR3: CASSLTEHSNQPQHF
DNA: TGTGCCAGCAGCCTGACAGAGCATAGCAATCAGCCCCAGCATTTT

size: NA
J: TRBJ1-1
D: TRBD1
V: TRBV5-1
CDR3: CASSSIQGNEAFF
DNA: TGCGCCAGCAGCTCCATACAGGGGAATGAAGCTTTCTTT

size: NA
J: TRBJ1-1
D: NA
V: TRBV30
CDR3: CAWSRGRSEAFF
DNA: TGTGCCTGGAGTCGAGGGAGATCTGAAGCTTTCTTT

size: NA
J: TRBJ2-3
D: TRBD2
V: TRBV5-1
CDR3: CASSRGAGGGTDTQYF
DNA: TGCGCCAGCAGCAGGGGTGCGGGGGGCGGAACAGATACGCAGTATTTT

size: once
J: TRBJ1-3
D: NA
V: TRBV7-9
CDR3: CASSLDGGSGNTIYF
DNA: TGTGCCAGCAGCTTAGACGGGGGGTCTGGAAACACCATATATTTT

size: NA
J: TRBJ2-2
D: NA
V: TRBV24-1
CDR3: CATLGNTGELFF
DNA: TGTGCCACCTTGGGAAACACCGGGGAGCTGTTTTTT

size: NA
J: TRBJ2-7
D: TRBD1
V: TRBV18
CDR3: CASSPQQGPPPPTYEQYF
DNA: TGTGCCAGCTCACCACAACAGGGGCCCCCTCCCCCAACTTACGAGCAGTACTTC

size: NA
J: TRBJ2-2
D: TRBD2
V: TRBV4-3
CDR3: CASSQVRSSGGNTGELFF
DNA: TGCGCCAGCAGCCAAGTTCGATCTAGCGGGGGGAACACCGGGGAGCTGTTTTTT

size: NA
J: TRBJ2-3
D: TRBD2
V: TRBV11-2
CDR3: CASSLPAASGGASYTQYF
DNA: TGTGCCAGCAGCTTGCCCGCCGCTAGCGGGGGGGCCTCCTATACGCAGTATTTT

size: NA
J: TRBJ1-2
D: NA
V: TRBV6-5
CDR3: CASSYSGFYGYTF
DNA: TGTGCCAGCAGTTACTCAGGGTTCTATGGCTACACCTTC

size: NA
J: TRBJ1-1
D: NA
V: TRBV6-1
CDR3: CASSDSTPGREGAFF
DNA: TGTGCCAGCAGTGATAGCACCCCGGGCCGCGAAGGAGCTTTCTTT

size: NA
J: TRBJ2-3
D: TRBD2
V: TRBV5-5
CDR3: CASSLRTSGGPRTDTQYF
DNA: TGTGCCAGCAGCCTACGGACTAGCGGGGGCCCTAGGACAGATACGCAGTATTTT

size: NA
J: TRBJ1-1
D: TRBD1
V: TRBV7-9
CDR3: CASSPQVGGDTEAFF
DNA: TGTGCCAGCAGCCCCCAGGTAGGGGGCGACACTGAAGCTTTCTTT

size: NA
J: TRBJ2-3
D: NA
V: TRBV5-1
CDR3: CASERPSDTDTQYF
DNA: TGCGCCAGCGAGCGGCCTAGCGACACGGATACGCAGTATTTT

size: once
J: TRBJ2-1
D: NA
V: TRBV5-1
CDR3: CASSLALAGALNEQFF
DNA: TGCGCCAGCAGCTTGGCGCTGGCGGGGGCGCTCAATGAGCAGTTCTTC

size: NA
J: TRBJ2-3
D: TRBD2
V: TRBV10-3
CDR3: CAISGPSGADTQYF
DNA: TGTGCCATCAGTGGACCTAGCGGAGCAGATACGCAGTATTTT

size: NA
J: TRBJ2-7
D: NA
V: TRBV7-6
CDR3: CASSLGSGYEQYF
DNA: TGTGCCAGCAGCTTAGGATCGGGCTACGAGCAGTACTTC

size: NA
J: TRBJ1-1
D: TRBD1
V: TRBV19
CDR3: CASTPGQGFMNTEAFF
DNA: TGTGCCAGTACCCCGGGACAGGGGTTCATGAACACTGAAGCTTTCTTT

size: NA
J: TRBJ2-1
D: NA
V: TRBV19
CDR3: CASSTATIDSYNEQFF
DNA: TGTGCCAGTAGCACAGCAACGATTGACTCCTACAATGAGCAGTTCTTC

size: NA
J: TRBJ2-5
D: NA
V: TRBV5-8
CDR3: CASSSQETQYF
DNA: TGTGCCAGCAGCTCTCAAGAGACCCAGTACTTC

size: NA
J: TRBJ2-7
D: NA
V: TRBV2
CDR3: CASGSGRTLEQYF
DNA: TGTGCCAGCGGTTCGGGACGGACTCTGGAGCAGTACTTC

size: NA
J: TRBJ2-7
D: TRBD2
V: TRBV7-2
CDR3: CASSSDLAGGYYEQYF
DNA: TGTGCCAGCAGCTCCGATCTAGCGGGGGGGTACTACGAGCAGTACTTC

size: few
J: TRBJ1-5
D: NA
V: TRBV3-1/TRBV3-2
CDR3: CASSSTDTGLSDQPQHF
DNA: TGTGCCAGCAGCTCAACGGACACAGGCCTTAGCGATCAGCCCCAGCATTTT